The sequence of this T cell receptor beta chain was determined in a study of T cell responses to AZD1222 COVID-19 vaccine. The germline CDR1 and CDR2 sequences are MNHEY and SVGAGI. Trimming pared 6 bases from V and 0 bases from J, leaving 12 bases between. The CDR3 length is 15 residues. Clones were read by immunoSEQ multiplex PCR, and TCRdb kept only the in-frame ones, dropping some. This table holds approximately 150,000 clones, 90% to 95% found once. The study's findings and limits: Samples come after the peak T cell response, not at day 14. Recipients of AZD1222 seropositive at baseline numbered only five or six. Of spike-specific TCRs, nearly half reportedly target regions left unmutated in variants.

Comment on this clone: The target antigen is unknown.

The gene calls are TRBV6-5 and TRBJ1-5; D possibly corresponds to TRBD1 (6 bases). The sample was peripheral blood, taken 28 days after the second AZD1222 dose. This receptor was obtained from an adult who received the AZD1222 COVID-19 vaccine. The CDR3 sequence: CASRSDRNSNQPQHF. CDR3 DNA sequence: TGTGCCAGCAGATCCGACAGGAATAGCAATCAGCCCCAGCATTTT.